Below are 17 T cell receptor beta chains sequenced from a single sample in a study of cytotoxic CD8 clonotypes in ibrutinib-treated CLL. Sequenced by immunoSEQ multiplex PCR; TCRdb stores in-frame clones only, minus some. The sample includes some 200,000 clones, about four fifths of them seen just once. This material consisted of PBMCs, taken after 12 months of ibrutinib treatment. The receptors here all came from a human donor with chronic lymphocytic leukemia.

The chain links TRBV18 to TRBJ2-1; 16 positions agree with TRBD2. This CDR3 is built from 19 residues. Trimming cost V 1 base and J 2 bases; bases outside gene matches: 5. CDR1 is KGHSH, CDR2 LQKENI, per germline. The CDR3 region has the DNA TGTGCCAGCTCACCACGGGGACTAGCGGGAGGGAGCGCCTACAATGAGCAGTTCTTC. It yields the protein CASSPRGLAGGSAYNEQFF.

CDR3 coding DNA: TGTGCCAGCAGTTGGACTAGCGGGAGGAGGAACAATGAGCAGTTCTTC. Translation gives CASSWTSGRRNNEQFF. The rearrangement links TRBV2 to TRBJ2-1; 14 bases agree with TRBD2. The CDR3 spans 16 residues. J lost 5 bases, V lost 5 bases, and 5 bases had no gene match. CDR1 SNHLY and CDR2 FYNNEI come from the germline V gene.

This chain links TRBV2 with TRBJ1-6; D is unclear. The V gene lost 7 bases and the J gene lost 7 bases, with 14 bases spanning the gap. Germline-derived CDR1 and CDR2 are SNHLY and FYNNEI. The CDR3 is 14 amino acids. The CDR3 DNA reads TGTGCCAGCATAACCAGCTCGATAAATTCACCCCTCCACTTT. It translates to CASITSSINSPLHF.

In DNA form, the CDR3 reads TGCGCCAGCAGCTTTTTTAGCGGGGACTCCTACGAGCAGTACTTC. Protein product: CASSFFSGDSYEQYF. The chain combines TRBV5-1 with TRBJ2-7; 8 bases are shared with TRBD2. This CDR3 contains 15 residues. Losses at the gene ends were 2 bases for V and 0 bases for J; bases not matched to a gene: 4. The germline V gene encodes CDR1 SGHRS and CDR2 YFSETQ. Together with reference TRBV5-1 and TRBJ2-7, the CDR3 gives the full variable domain: KAGVTQTPRYLIKTRGQQVTLSCSPISGHRSVSWYQQTPGQGLQFLFEYFSETQRNKGNFPGRFSGRQFSNSRSEMNVSTLELGDSALYLCASSFFSGDSYEQYFGPGTRLTVT.

In this sample, this clone turned up a few times. One junction end disagrees with the germline gene, perhaps due to a read error. This rearrangement joins TRBV7-7 to TRBJ2-7, with D possibly TRBD1 on 5 matching bases. Germline V gene data show CDR1 as SSHAT and CDR2 as FNYEAQ (reference sequence). This CDR3 is 15 amino acids long. The DNA for the CDR3 is TGTGCTAGCAGCTTAGGGCAGGGCGGCACCTACGAGCAGTACTTC. Amino acid sequence: CASSLGQGGTYEQYF.

This sequence joins TRBV2 and TRBJ2-1; TRBD1 might be the D (5 bases). This CDR3 is built from 17 residues. Germline V gene lookup returns CDR1 SNHLY and CDR2 FYNNEI. V was clipped by 6 bases and J by 6 bases, with 24 bases between them. The CDR3 protein is CASSPADSDVSPNEQFF. The CDR3 bases are TGTGCCAGCAGCCCCGCCGACAGCGATGTTTCCCCCAATGAGCAGTTCTTC.

The chain combines TRBV11-3 with TRBJ2-1, with D possibly matching TRBD2 (5 bases). The CDR3 contains 13 residues. V lost 1 base to trimming and J lost 5 bases, with 6 bases between them. CDR1 is SGHNT and CDR2 is YENEEA in the germline V gene. CDR3 sequence: CASSLAGNNEQFF. The CDR3 nucleotides are TGTGCCAGCAGCTTAGCGGGGAACAATGAGCAGTTCTTC.

The CDR3 nucleotides are TGTGCCAGCAGCTTGGGGTTTACCAACACCGGGGAGCTGTTTTTT. It yields the protein CASSLGFTNTGELFF. V and J are TRBV5-6 and TRBJ2-2, with unresolved D. Germline V lookup: CDR1 SGHDT, CDR2 YYEEEE. V was pared by 0 bases and J by 2 bases, with 8 bases between. This CDR3 is 15 amino acids long.

A note on this clone: Other DNA sequences in the same sample also yield this CDR3. V is TRBV5-1 and J is TRBJ1-1, with a weak D call TRBD1 (5 bases). The CDR3 sequence is 13 residues long. V lost 2 bases and J 1 base, leaving 6 bases between the germline ends. Per germline, CDR1 SGHRS and CDR2 YFSETQ. This CDR3 reads CASSLRGNTEAFF. DNA for the CDR3: TGCGCCAGCAGCTTAAGGGGGAACACTGAAGCTTTCTTT.

The chain combines TRBV28 with TRBJ2-7; 8 bases fit TRBD1. The CDR3 spans 15 residues. CDR1 is MDHEN and CDR2 is SYDVKM in the germline V gene. Trimming cost V 0 bases and J 1 base; bases outside gene matches: 2. CDR3 DNA sequence: TGTGCCAGCAGTTTATGGGGGACAGGTTCCTACGAGCAGTACTTC. It yields the protein CASSLWGTGSYEQYF.

The rearrangement joins TRBV11-2 to TRBJ2-1, with D perhaps TRBD2 (6 bases). Germline V gene data show CDR1 as SGHAT and CDR2 as FQNNGV. Trimming shortened V by 4 bases and J by 5 bases, and 15 bases separated the two germline ends. The CDR3 sequence is 15 residues long. CDR3 nucleotide sequence: TGTGCCAGCAGCTCGTTGGGGGAGGCCCACAATGAGCAGTTCTTC. This gives the protein CASSSLGEAHNEQFF.

The V call is TRBV4-1, the J call TRBJ2-3; D assignment may be TRBD1 or TRBD2 (5 bases each). Germline CDR1 reads MGHRA; CDR2 reads YSYEKL. CDR3 size: 19 residues. The germline V and J ends were trimmed by 1 base and 5 bases, with 25 bases remaining between them. In DNA form, the CDR3 reads TGCGCCAGCAGCCAAGTCCTTATTCGGGGACCCCTCGAGAAAGATACGCAGTATTTT. Translation gives CASSQVLIRGPLEKDTQYF.

For the CDR3, the DNA is TGCGCCAGCAGCCAAGACCGCGGGAGCTCCTACGAGCAGTACTTC. Protein: CASSQDRGSSYEQYF. The rearrangement links TRBV4-1 to TRBJ2-7; 7 bases are shared with TRBD2. The CDR3 covers 15 residues. Germline CDR1 is MGHRA and CDR2 is YSYEKL. V dropped 0 bases and J dropped 0; count of bases not matched to a gene: 2.

This sequence joins TRBV28 and TRBJ1-2; unclear D gene. This CDR3 comprises 13 residues. CDR1 and CDR2 from the germline V gene are MDHEN and SYDVKM. The V end lost 6 bases, the J end lost 4 bases, and 12 bases lay between the germline ends. The CDR3 region is CASRLPGPYGYTF. The CDR3 nucleotides read TGTGCCAGCAGGCTGCCGGGCCCCTATGGCTACACCTTC.

This clone appeared a single time. This sequence joins TRBV6-5 and TRBJ1-1, with TRBD1 matching over 8 bases. V trimming: 0 bases; J trimming: 5 bases; junction bases outside the gene matches: 5. This CDR3 contains 15 residues. Germline V gene data show CDR1 as MNHEY and CDR2 as SVGAGI. The CDR3 bases are TGTGCCAGCAGTTACTCGCAGGGGGCGTATACTGAAGCTTTCTTT. It specifies CASSYSQGAYTEAFF.

CDR3 sequence (DNA): TGCGCCAGCCTTGACTACGAGCAGTACTTC. It yields the protein CASLDYEQYF. This chain uses TRBV10-2 with TRBJ2-7; the D is unclear. The CDR3 spans 10 residues. Trimming shortened V by 8 bases and J by 3 bases, and 5 bases separated the two germline ends. CDR1 and CDR2 from the germline V gene are WSHSY and SAAADI.

The J gene is TRBJ2-1, the V gene TRBV27; 9 nucleotides line up with TRBD2. There are 14 residues in the CDR3. Germline trimming cut 6 bases from V and 2 bases from J; bases unmatched to any gene: 2. CDR1 is MNHEY, CDR2 SMNVEV, per germline (reference sequence). Here the CDR3 DNA reads TGTGCCAGCAGCCTAGCGGGACCCTACAATGAGCAGTTCTTC. It specifies CASSLAGPYNEQFF.